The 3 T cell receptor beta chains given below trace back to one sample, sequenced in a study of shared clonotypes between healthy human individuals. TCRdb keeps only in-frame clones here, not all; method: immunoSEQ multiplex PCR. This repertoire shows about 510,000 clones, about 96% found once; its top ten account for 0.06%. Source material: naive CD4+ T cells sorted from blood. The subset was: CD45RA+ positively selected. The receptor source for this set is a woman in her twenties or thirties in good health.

CDR3 loop: CASSFYSPGQGNGYTF. CDR3 bases: TGTGCCAGCAGTTTCTACTCCCCGGGACAGGGGAATGGCTACACCTTC. This chain joins TRBV27 and TRBJ1-2, with TRBD1 matching 10 bases. This CDR3 is 16 amino acids long. The V gene's germline CDR1 is MNHEY and CDR2 SMNVEV (reference sequence). With V trimmed by 3 bases and J by 6 bases, 10 bases remained unmatched.

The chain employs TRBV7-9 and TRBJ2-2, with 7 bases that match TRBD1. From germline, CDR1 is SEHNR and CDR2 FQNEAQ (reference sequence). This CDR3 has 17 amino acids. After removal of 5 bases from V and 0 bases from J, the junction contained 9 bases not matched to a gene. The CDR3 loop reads CASSLRPTGTNTGELFF. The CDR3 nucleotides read TGTGCCAGCAGCCTTCGCCCGACAGGGACGAACACCGGGGAGCTGTTTTTT.

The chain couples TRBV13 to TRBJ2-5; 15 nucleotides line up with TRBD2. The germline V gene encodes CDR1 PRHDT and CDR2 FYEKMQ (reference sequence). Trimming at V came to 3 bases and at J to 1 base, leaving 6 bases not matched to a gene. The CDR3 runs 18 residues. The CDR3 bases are TGTGCCAGCAGCTTTGGACTAGCGGGAGGGAACATCCAAGAGACCCAGTACTTC. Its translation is CASSFGLAGGNIQETQYF.